Reported below is one T cell receptor beta chain. Its target is unknown. The record originates from a study of healthy donors' naive CD4 and CD8 T cells. CDR3 length equals 15 residues. The junction had 6 bases not matched to a gene; V was cut back by 0 bases and J by 8 bases. Germline values: CDR1 LNHNV, CDR2 YYDKDF (reference sequence). Each TCR library used roughly 490 ng of total RNA and a linear amplification protocol. A single record per CDR3 protein comes from TCRdb applying MiXCR to the reads. The sample includes about 180,000 distinct CDR3 sequences, about 76% seen only once; the top ten take roughly 2.4%. General study results and limits: Homeostatic proliferation of naive T cells was not examined as a bias source. Chains were not paired, since alpha and beta were sequenced in bulk. Most V and J genes were reportedly biased between naive CD4+ and CD8+ cells. Negatively charged CDR3s marked CD8+ lineage; positively charged CDR3s marked CD4+ lineage.

The source material was naive CD4+ and CD8+ T cells sorted from blood, pooled from several donors. The chain links TRBV15 to TRBJ1-2; TRBD1 matches at 10 bases. The source is a pool of human donors in good health; the sample pools cells from several healthy donors. This chain's CDR3 is CATSRETGGVGGYTF. The CDR3 coding sequence is TGTGCCACCAGCAGAGAGACAGGGGGCGTCGGGGGCTACACCTTC.